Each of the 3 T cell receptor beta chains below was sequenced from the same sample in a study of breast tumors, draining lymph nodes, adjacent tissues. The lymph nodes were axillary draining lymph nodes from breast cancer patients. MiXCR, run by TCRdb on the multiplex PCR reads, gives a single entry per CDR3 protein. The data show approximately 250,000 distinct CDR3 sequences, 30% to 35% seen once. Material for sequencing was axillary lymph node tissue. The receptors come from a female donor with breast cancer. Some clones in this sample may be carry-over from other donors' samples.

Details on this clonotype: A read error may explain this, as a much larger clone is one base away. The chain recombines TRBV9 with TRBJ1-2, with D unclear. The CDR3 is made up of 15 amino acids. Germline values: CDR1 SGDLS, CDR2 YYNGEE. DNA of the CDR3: TGTGCCAGCAGCGTAGATAACAGTATTAACTATGGCTCCACCTTC. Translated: CASSVDNSINYGSTF.

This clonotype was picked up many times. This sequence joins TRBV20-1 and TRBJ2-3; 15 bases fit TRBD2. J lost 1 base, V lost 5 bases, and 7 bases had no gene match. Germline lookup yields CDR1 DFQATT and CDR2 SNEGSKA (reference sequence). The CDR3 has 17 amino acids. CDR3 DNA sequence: TGCAGTGCTCCCCGGACTAGCGGGGGGGGAGGCACAGATACGCAGTATTTT. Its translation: CSAPRTSGGGGTDTQYF.

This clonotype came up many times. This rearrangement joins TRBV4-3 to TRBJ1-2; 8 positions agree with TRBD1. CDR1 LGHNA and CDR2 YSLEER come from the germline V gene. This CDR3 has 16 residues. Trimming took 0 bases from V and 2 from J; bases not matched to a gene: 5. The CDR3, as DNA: TGCGCCAGCAGCCAAGATAGGACAGGGATGAACTATGGCTACACCTTC. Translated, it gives CASSQDRTGMNYGYTF.